One sample yielded the 9 T cell receptor beta chains listed below, sequenced in a study of cytomegalovirus exposure and HLA in healthy donors. The PCR made use of 60 Vbeta and 13 Jbeta primers. Repertoires were generated with immunoSEQ multiplex PCR, while TCRdb's copy carries only in-frame clones and drops some. This sample carries some 120,000 clones, 77% of them seen once, and the ten largest clones take roughly 13%. The specimen sequenced was PBMCs. The origin of the receptors is a woman aged 40 to 50 in good health and CMV-seropositive.

A few counts support this clone. The V gene is TRBV11-2, the J gene TRBJ2-3, with D possibly TRBD2 on 6 matching bases. V was trimmed by 3 bases and J by 1 base, leaving 17 bases between them. CDR1 and CDR2 (germline): SGHAT, FQNNGV. The CDR3 length is 17 residues. The CDR3, as DNA: TGTGCCAGCAGCTTTGGCGGCGGGATGGGAGGCACAGATACGCAGTATTTT. This encodes CASSFGGGMGGTDTQYF.

The rearrangement uses TRBV12-5 and TRBJ2-1, with D tentatively TRBD2 (5 bases). This CDR3 has 12 residues. The V end lost 1 base, the J end lost 9 bases, and 7 bases lay between the germline ends. Germline CDR1 and CDR2: LGHNT and FRNRAP. CDR3 DNA sequence: TGTGCTAGTGGTTTGGGTGGGAGTGAGCAGTTCTTC. Protein sequence: CASGLGGSEQFF.

This clone was observed once. DNA of the CDR3: TGTGCCAGCAGCTCCGGGACAGGGTTTGGAGGCTACACCTTC. As protein: CASSSGTGFGGYTF. This rearrangement joins TRBV5-4 to TRBJ1-2, with 9 bases identical to TRBD1. CDR1 SGHNT and CDR2 YYREEE come from the germline V gene (reference sequence). CDR3 length: 14 residues. V lost 3 bases, J lost 8 bases, and 8 bases stayed unmatched.

The chain is built from TRBV5-1 and TRBJ2-3, with TRBD1 as a possible D gene (6 bases). Per germline, CDR1 SGHRS and CDR2 YFSETQ. V was cut by 0 bases and J by 0 bases, with 8 bases left in between. This CDR3 has 15 amino acids. The CDR3 reads CASSLEQGSTDTQYF. DNA for the CDR3: TGCGCCAGCAGCTTGGAGCAGGGGAGCACAGATACGCAGTATTTT.

This rearrangement joins TRBV6-1 to TRBJ2-3; 8 bases fit TRBD2. Germline CDR1 reads MNHNS; CDR2 reads SASEGT. The CDR3 covers 12 residues. The J segment lost 9 bases and the V segment lost 4 bases, leaving 3 bases of the junction unmatched. In nucleotides, the CDR3 is TGTGCCAGCAGTGCGGGGGGGTTAACGCAGTATTTT. This translates into CASSAGGLTQYF.

The genes are TRBV19 and TRBJ2-4; 9 nucleotides match TRBD2. V shed 5 bases and J 6 bases; nucleotides not matched to a gene: 5. CDR1 and CDR2 (germline): LNHDA, SQIVND (reference sequence). The CDR3 has 14 amino acids. For the CDR3, the DNA is TGTGCCAGTAGTCAGACTAGCGGTACAAACATTCAGTACTTC. Translation gives CASSQTSGTNIQYF.

The J gene is TRBJ2-6, the V gene TRBV5-6; tentative D call: TRBD1 (5 bases). Trimming shortened V by 1 base and J by 4 bases, and 15 bases separated the two germline ends. CDR1 and CDR2 (germline): SGHDT, YYEEEE. The CDR3 loop spans 17 amino acids. DNA for the CDR3: TGTGCCAGCAGCTTGTTCCAGGGAAGGAGCGGGGCCAACGTCCTGACTTTC. Translating gives CASSLFQGRSGANVLTF.

V usage is TRBV5-4 and J usage is TRBJ2-1, with D perhaps matching TRBD1 (6 bases). Trimming removed 4 bases from V and 9 bases from J, with 20 bases in between. The germline CDR1 and CDR2 sequences are SGHNT and YYREEE (reference sequence). CDR3 length equals 15 residues. The CDR3 DNA sequence: TGTGCCAGCAGCCCACGCCTAACAGGGCCTAGTGAGCAGTTCTTC. It translates to CASSPRLTGPSEQFF.

The genes are TRBV5-1 and TRBJ1-2; no definite D call. CDR1 and CDR2 from the germline V gene are SGHRS and YFSETQ. The length of the CDR3 is 12 residues. Trimming removed 0 bases at V and 6 bases at J, with 6 bases between. CDR3 sequence reads: CASSLERHGYTF. The CDR3 coding sequence is TGCGCCAGCAGCTTGGAGCGCCATGGCTACACCTTC. The full variable domain, rest sourced from reference TRBV5-1 and TRBJ1-2, is KAGVTQTPRYLIKTRGQQVTLSCSPISGHRSVSWYQQTPGQGLQFLFEYFSETQRNKGNFPGRFSGRQFSNSRSEMNVSTLELGDSALYLCASSLERHGYTFGSGTRLTVV.